The 29 T cell receptor beta chains below all came from one sample that was sequenced in a study of shared clonotypes between healthy human individuals. Profiling relied on immunoSEQ multiplex PCR, and the TCRdb table lists in-frame clones only, not all of them. The profile shows around 1.1 million clones, roughly 77% of them singletons. Sequencing was carried out using memory CD4+ T cells from PBMCs. As to subset: CD45RA-negative fraction. These receptors were collected from a man younger than 35 in good health. Some clones in this sample may be carry-over from other donors' samples.

This clone was detected a few times. V is TRBV29-1 and J is TRBJ1-1, with D unresolved. CDR1 is SQVTM, CDR2 ANQGSEA, per germline. The CDR3 is 13 residues long. The V end was cut by 3 bases, the J end by 1 base, with 9 bases between. CDR3 nucleotides: TGCAGCGTTGAGAGGGAGAGGAACACTGAAGCTTTCTTT. Protein: CSVERERNTEAFF. Full variable domain (outside the CDR3, taken from reference TRBV29-1 and TRBJ1-1): SAVISQKPSRDICQRGTSLTIQCQVDSQVTMMFWYRQQPGQSLTLIATANQGSEATYESGFVIDKFPISRPNLTFSTLTVSNMSPEDSSIYLCSVERERNTEAFFGQGTRLTVV.

V gene TRBV6-1 combines with J gene TRBJ2-7, with a possible D match to TRBD2 (5 bases). The CDR3 is made up of 16 amino acids. Between the trimmed V and J ends, which lost 2 bases and 4 bases, there was a span of 18 bases. Per the germline V gene, CDR1 is MNHNS and CDR2 is SASEGT. CDR3 amino acids: CASSESGSLEGYEQYF. DNA for the CDR3: TGTGCCAGCAGTGAAAGTGGCTCCCTAGAGGGATACGAGCAGTACTTC.

This chain connects TRBV19 to TRBJ2-4, with unresolved D. Germline CDR1 and CDR2: LNHDA and SQIVND (reference sequence). The CDR3 is 14 amino acids. V was clipped by 3 bases and J by 4 bases, with 10 bases between them. CDR3 protein: CASSIDKTKNIQYF. The CDR3 DNA is TGTGCCAGTAGTATTGACAAAACAAAAAACATTCAGTACTTC.

The chain joins TRBV28 to TRBJ2-2; D is unclear. CDR1 is MDHEN and CDR2 is SYDVKM in the germline V gene. The CDR3 runs 12 residues. The germline V and J ends were trimmed by 7 bases and 3 bases, with 6 bases remaining between them. CDR3 sequence: CASKIYTGELFF. As DNA, the CDR3 is TGTGCCAGCAAGATCTACACCGGGGAGCTGTTTTTT.

The chain has TRBV13 and TRBJ2-7, with TRBD1 matching over 9 bases. The J segment lost 1 base and the V segment lost 8 bases, leaving 9 bases of the junction unmatched. CDR3 length: 15 amino acids. The V gene's germline CDR1 is PRHDT and CDR2 FYEKMQ (reference sequence). The CDR3 DNA follows: TGTGCCAGCGTCGGTTGGACAGGGGTTTCCTACGAGCAGTACTTC. Residues: CASVGWTGVSYEQYF.

The chain has TRBV5-1 and TRBJ1-1; 11 bases agree with TRBD1. The CDR3 has 16 amino acids. Germline V gene data show CDR1 as SGHRS and CDR2 as YFSETQ. With 4 bases clipped from V and 3 bases from J, the junction kept 8 bases outside the gene matches. CDR3 amino acids: CASSEQPGQGDTEAFF. CDR3 DNA sequence: TGCGCCAGCAGCGAGCAACCGGGACAGGGGGACACTGAAGCTTTCTTT.

This clone has more than one count but fewer than ten. This rearrangement joins TRBV5-6 to TRBJ1-6; D might be TRBD1 (6 bases). CDR3 length equals 15 residues. Germline V gene lookup returns CDR1 SGHDT and CDR2 YYEEEE. Trimming took 2 bases from V and 10 from J, leaving 16 bases between them. The DNA for the CDR3 is TGTGCCAGCAGCTTCCAGACAGGCCAAGCGTCACCCCTCCACTTT. This codes for CASSFQTGQASPLHF.

The chain recombines TRBV30 with TRBJ2-7; D perhaps matches TRBD1 (5 bases). The length of the CDR3 is 16 residues. V was clipped by 3 bases and J by 3 bases, with 21 bases between them. Per the germline V gene, CDR1 is GTSNPN and CDR2 is SVGIG (reference sequence). This CDR3 is CAWSRKDLRAIYEQYF. The CDR3 region has the DNA TGTGCCTGGAGCCGCAAAGACCTCAGGGCCATCTACGAGCAGTACTTC.

This clone was seen just once. The rearrangement uses TRBV15 and TRBJ1-5; D unresolved. CDR1 is LNHNV, CDR2 YYDKDF, per germline (reference sequence). The CDR3 is made up of 13 amino acids. V dropped 0 bases and J dropped 6 bases, with 6 bases sitting between them. The CDR3 loop is CATSRDRRQPQHF. DNA of the CDR3: TGTGCCACCAGCAGAGATCGCCGTCAGCCCCAGCATTTT.

The rearrangement uses TRBV5-1 and TRBJ1-3, with D possibly being TRBD1 (6 bases). In germline, CDR1 is SGHRS, CDR2 YFSETQ. The CDR3 totals 14 residues. The V end was cut by 8 bases, the J end by 0 bases, with 12 bases between. The CDR3 loop is CASNVGGSGNTIYF. The CDR3 DNA reads TGCGCCAGTAATGTAGGGGGCTCTGGAAACACCATATATTTT.

The chain has TRBV5-1 and TRBJ2-2; D is undetermined. Deletions cut 0 bases from V and 7 bases from J, with 10 bases between. The CDR3 is made up of 14 amino acids. Per the germline V gene, CDR1 is SGHRS and CDR2 is YFSETQ. This CDR3 is CASSLDILSGELFF. In nucleotides, the CDR3 is TGCGCCAGCAGCTTGGATATACTCAGCGGGGAGCTGTTTTTT.

CDR3 sequence reads: CASSPTSGSQFWTDTQYF. The CDR3, as DNA: TGTGCCAGCAGCCCGACTAGCGGGAGTCAGTTTTGGACAGATACGCAGTATTTT. The rearrangement joins TRBV7-2 to TRBJ2-3, with 12 bases lining up with TRBD2. V shed 5 bases and J 3 bases; nucleotides not matched to a gene: 12. From germline, CDR1 is SGHTA and CDR2 FQGNSA. The CDR3 is 18 residues long.

The chain couples TRBV11-2 to TRBJ2-7; tentative D call: TRBD1 (7 bases). With 5 bases removed from V and 4 bases from J, the gap between germline ends came to 24 bases. The CDR3 contains 17 residues. The germline gives CDR1 SGHAT, CDR2 FQNNGV. CDR3 in amino acids: CASSPLNRGGSVYEQYF. CDR3 sequence (DNA): TGTGCCAGCAGCCCATTAAACAGGGGAGGTAGTGTATACGAGCAGTACTTC.

The CDR3, as DNA: TGTGCCAGCAGGGTGACGACAGGGGGCTTAAATGAAAAACTGTTTTTT. This translates into CASRVTTGGLNEKLFF. This rearrangement joins TRBV28 to TRBJ1-4, with 10 nucleotides matching TRBD1. CDR1 and CDR2 from the germline V gene are MDHEN and SYDVKM. This CDR3 spans 16 amino acids. V was clipped by 6 bases and J by 5 bases; unmatched bases: 9.

The chain is built from TRBV27 and TRBJ2-3, with TRBD2 matching over 10 bases. The CDR3 contains 20 residues. Unmatched junction bases numbered 21, after V lost 5 bases and J lost 4 bases. The germline CDR1 and CDR2 sequences are MNHEY and SMNVEV (reference sequence). The CDR3 nucleotides are TGTGCCAGCAGTGCCGTGACACTTTCGCTAGCGGGAGTGGTACCAGATACGCAGTATTTT. Translation gives CASSAVTLSLAGVVPDTQYF.

The chain is built from TRBV2 and TRBJ1-2; no clear D. Between the trimmed V and J ends, which lost 0 bases and 2 bases, there was a span of 4 bases. The CDR3 length is 13 residues. CDR1 SNHLY and CDR2 FYNNEI come from the germline V gene. In nucleotides, the CDR3 is TGTGCCAGCAGTGAAGCCCGGAACTATGGCTACACCTTC. Residues: CASSEARNYGYTF.

The chain recombines TRBV28 with TRBJ1-6; D gene uncertain. This CDR3 contains 14 residues. The V gene's germline CDR1 is MDHEN and CDR2 SYDVKM. Between the trimmed V and J ends, which lost 5 bases and 7 bases, there was a span of 12 bases. CDR3 sequence: CASSPRPGNSPLHF. In DNA form, the CDR3 reads TGTGCCAGCAGTCCCCGGCCGGGAAATTCACCCCTCCACTTT.

The chain recombines TRBV5-4 with TRBJ2-5; 7 bases are a match to TRBD1. The germline V gene has CDR1 SGHNT and CDR2 YYREEE (reference sequence). The CDR3 extends over 14 amino acids. J lost 4 bases, V lost 3 bases, and 6 bases had no gene match. The CDR3 sequence is CASSSPGGRETQYF. CDR3 DNA: TGTGCCAGCAGCTCGCCAGGGGGTCGAGAGACCCAGTACTTC.

Concerning this clone: Other DNA sequences in this specimen translate into the identical CDR3. The chain combines TRBV10-3 with TRBJ1-1; TRBD1 agrees at 7 bases. V lost 6 bases, J lost 2 bases, and 3 bases stayed unmatched. This CDR3 spans 13 amino acids. CDR1 and CDR2 (germline): ENHRY, SYGVKD. This chain's CDR3 is CAIRDRTNTEAFF. In nucleotides, the CDR3 is TGTGCCATCAGGGACAGGACCAACACTGAAGCTTTCTTT.

J is TRBJ2-2 and V is TRBV19, with 12 bases that match TRBD1. The CDR3 has 17 residues. V gave up 8 bases and J gave up 1 base; unmatched junction bases: 8. Germline values: CDR1 LNHDA, CDR2 SQIVND (reference sequence). The CDR3: CASRDRGRVGNTGELFF. CDR3 sequence (DNA): TGTGCCAGTCGGGACAGGGGGCGAGTCGGGAACACCGGGGAGCTGTTTTTT.

The chain couples TRBV10-3 to TRBJ1-3; D is possibly TRBD1 (6 bases). V lost 4 bases and J 1 base, leaving 11 bases between the germline ends. The CDR3 runs to 15 residues. Germline CDR1 is ENHRY and CDR2 is SYGVKD. The CDR3 loop is CAISGPTGSGNTIYF. CDR3 sequence (DNA): TGTGCCATCAGTGGACCCACAGGGTCTGGAAACACCATATATTTT.

This rearrangement joins TRBV5-1 to TRBJ2-2; perhaps TRBD1 as D (5 bases). Germline values: CDR1 SGHRS, CDR2 YFSETQ. The CDR3 covers 14 residues. V shed 2 bases and J shed 6 bases, with 11 bases lying between them. CDR3 protein: CASSLARAPGELFF. The DNA of the CDR3 is TGCGCCAGCAGCTTAGCCAGGGCGCCCGGGGAGCTGTTTTTT. Combining the CDR3 with reference TRBV5-1 and TRBJ2-2 gives the whole variable domain KAGVTQTPRYLIKTRGQQVTLSCSPISGHRSVSWYQQTPGQGLQFLFEYFSETQRNKGNFPGRFSGRQFSNSRSEMNVSTLELGDSALYLCASSLARAPGELFFGEGSRLTVL.

The chain joins TRBV27 to TRBJ1-6; 8 bases agree with TRBD1. V gave up 2 bases and J gave up 9 bases; unmatched junction bases: 3. Germline lookup yields CDR1 MNHEY and CDR2 SMNVEV (reference sequence). The CDR3 consists of 14 residues. This CDR3 is CASSLMDRVSPLHF. CDR3 DNA: TGTGCCAGCAGTTTAATGGACAGGGTTTCACCCCTCCACTTT.

The chain joins TRBV5-4 to TRBJ2-7; 7 bases map to TRBD2. The CDR3 runs to 16 residues. Germline V gene data show CDR1 as SGHNT and CDR2 as YYREEE (reference sequence). The trim removed 4 bases at V and 2 bases at J, leaving 12 bases unmatched. The CDR3, as DNA: TGTGCCAGCAGCAGAACGGCGGGAGTACGACCCTACGAGCAGTACTTC. Its translation: CASSRTAGVRPYEQYF.

V usage is TRBV6-1 and J usage is TRBJ1-4; unclear D gene. CDR1 MNHNS and CDR2 SASEGT come from the germline V gene. The germline V and J ends were trimmed by 1 base and 8 bases, with 17 bases remaining between them. The CDR3 has 16 amino acids. The CDR3 DNA is TGTGCCAGCAGTGAAGGTCCCGTCCCACAATTCGAAAAACTGTTTTTT. It specifies CASSEGPVPQFEKLFF.

This clone was counted a few times. This rearrangement joins TRBV6-1 to TRBJ2-1; TRBD2 might be the D (6 bases). The CDR3 runs to 14 residues. The germline CDR1 and CDR2 sequences are MNHNS and SASEGT. Trimming stripped 11 bases from V and 5 bases from J, with 19 bases between. The DNA of the CDR3 is TGTGCCGGCACGCGGGACCTTCTCAACAATGAGCAGTTCTTC. Its protein product is CAGTRDLLNNEQFF.

This chain uses TRBV5-4 with TRBJ2-5; 7 nucleotides align to TRBD1. The germline V gene has CDR1 SGHNT and CDR2 YYREEE (reference sequence). Trimming took 1 base from V and 2 from J; bases not matched to a gene: 5. The CDR3 length is 15 residues. The CDR3 loop is CASSLRLTGQETQYF. For the CDR3, the DNA is TGTGCCAGCAGCTTGAGACTGACAGGGCAAGAGACCCAGTACTTC.

Concerning this clone: The likely explanation is a read error, given a far larger clone one base away. Other DNA sequences in this sample translate to the same CDR3. The chain recombines TRBV7-2 with TRBJ1-5; D not certain. Trimming shortened V by 2 bases and J by 3 bases, and 2 bases separated the two germline ends. The CDR3 length is 12 residues. The germline gives CDR1 SGHTA, CDR2 FQGNSA. CDR3 protein: CASSLYNQPQHF. The CDR3 DNA reads TGTGCCAGCAGCTTATACAATCAGCCCCAGCATTTT.

This clone was seen only once. The V call is TRBV10-3, the J call TRBJ1-1; D is undetermined. The CDR3 totals 15 residues. The V and J ends lost 2 bases and 3 bases respectively, with 13 bases between them. CDR1 and CDR2 (germline): ENHRY, SYGVKD. The CDR3 loop is CAISERPPGYTEAFF. CDR3 bases: TGTGCCATCAGTGAGAGACCCCCGGGGTACACTGAAGCTTTCTTT.